This T cell receptor beta chain was recovered during a study of response to subunit inactivated influenza vaccine. Findings of the study overall: Each seasonal influenza vaccination, the authors suggested, recruits few new T cells.

Trimming took 4 bases from V and 4 from J, leaving 16 bases between them. The CDR3 contains 15 residues. Germline V gene data show CDR1 as SGHRS and CDR2 as YFSETQ. In its sample, this clonotype was seen a few times. Its specificity is unknown. TCRdb called the RT-PCR reads again in MiXCR, with one record for every CDR3 protein. Of over 650,000 distinct CDR3 sequences in the sample, under 20% were seen once. The material was PBMCs from blood, obtained approximately 5 days after vaccination. This sequence was found in a man aged 50 to 60 who received an inactivated influenza vaccine. This chain joins TRBV5-1 and TRBJ2-3; either TRBD1 or TRBD2 may supply D (6 bases each). Here the CDR3 reads CASSPKGGGADTQYF. The CDR3 DNA follows: TGCGCCAGCAGCCCTAAGGGGGGTGGCGCAGATACGCAGTATTTT.